This T cell receptor beta chain was captured in a study of T-cell memory formation after mild COVID-19 listed by TCRdb under 2021. Background on the whole study: TCR sequence clusters from the two donors were found to be largely donor specific. In a couple of donors, T-cell clones that expanded and contracted after mild COVID-19 were tracked by sequencing TCRalpha and TCRbeta repertoires over time. Two young, previously healthy adult volunteers, one female and one male, were included in the cohort.

Ficoll-Paque density gradient centrifugation was used to isolate PBMCs. For CDR1 and CDR2, the germline V gene (reference sequence) lists MNHNY and SVGAGI. The CDR3 numbers 16 residues from cysteine through phenylalanine. The kept DNA is CDR3 alone, 48 bases in frame from the first base. The junction shows trimming of 5 bases on V and 0 bases on J, and the gene matches do not reach 8 bases of it. This clonotype appeared a few times. Its antigen is not yet known. No much larger clonotype is one base removed from it; base qualities were not supplied. Instrument on record: Illumina NovaSeq 6000. TCRalpha and TCRbeta cDNA libraries were constructed by 5'RACE with constant-segment primers, with sample barcodes and unique molecular identifiers being introduced. RNA was extracted from every sample with Trizol reagent. Amplification of the libraries took two PCR steps, and the second step added a second sample barcode plus Illumina TruSeq adapters. Sequencing of libraries was performed on an Illumina NovaSeq with 2 x 150 bp paired-end reads. For the original study's pipeline: Demultiplexing of reads and collapsing into UMI-guided consensus sequences were performed with migec v1.2.7. Using mixcr v2.1.11, UMI consensuses were aligned to TRA and TRB V and J templates and then assembled into clonotypes. Expanded or contracted clonotypes were those called significant by both edgeR and NoisET, with noise models trained on biological replicates. For edgeR calls, the cutoffs were a false discovery rate-adjusted p below 0.01 and a log2 fold-change threshold of 1. PCA with hierarchical clustering of max-normalized trajectories of the 1000 most abundant clonotypes was used as exploratory dynamics analysis. Separately sequenced CD4+ and CD8+ repertoires were used to assign a CD4 or CD8 phenotype to each responding clone. TCRdb itself trimmed the public reads at Q25 with fastp, ran MiXCR and retained productive beta chains. A single entry per CDR3 protein holds the most common genes and DNA from its merged rows. TCRdb assigned the V and J calls; the authors' analysis was not used. Here the sample has fewer than 250,000 distinct CDR3 sequences; roughly 15% occur a single time. Around 2% of the sample rests with the top ten.

General study outcomes and caveats: Contracting CD4+ clones were found mainly in CM and EM memory subsets, while CD8+ clones were enriched in EMRA. Balanced CD4/CD8 phenotypes were observed for clones contracting from day 15 to 85, whereas a bias towards CD4+ was observed for a second wave of clones expanding from day 15 to 37. Some responding clones were found in pre-infection memory, which suggests that pre-existing cross-reactive memory T cells took part in the SARS-CoV-2 response. Only a couple of mild cases were covered by the study, and larger cohorts that include severe cases with pre-infection samples were considered necessary. SARS-CoV-2 specificity was not confirmed for the second-wave clones peaking on day 37.

This receptor chain uses TRBV6-6 and TRBJ2-7; 9 central bases correspond to TRBD2. Sequenced sample: PBMCs or a T cell subset sorted from them (not recorded which). The sequence derives from an adult woman who had mild COVID-19 (a few samples of this study predate the infection). The sample titles of this study are shuffled in the database, so cell type and time point are left out; the donor was told from shared clones. The nucleotide sequence is given as TGTGCCAGCAGTCCTATTAGCGGGAGCAGCTCCTACGAGCAGTACTTC. This yields the protein CASSPISGSSSYEQYF.